This TCR beta chain was captured by sequencing in a study of shared clonotypes between healthy human individuals. Study as a whole: Contributing individuals were a couple of females and a few males aged 18 to 49.

An even split of each subset's genomic DNA across several immunoSEQ plates was performed. In replicate PCRs of sorted subsets, around 0.2 ug DNA, about 30,000 T cell genomes, was used. Clones were read by immunoSEQ multiplex PCR, and TCRdb kept only the in-frame ones, dropping some. The sample lists under 1 million clones; 90% to 97% were seen once. The CDR3 runs 11 residues. The ends were cut back, 6 bases at V and 5 bases at J, with 8 bases in the middle. Germline V lookup: CDR1 SEHNR, CDR2 FQNEAQ (reference sequence). CD8 cells classed as naive were CD45RO-negative and positively selected for CCR7, excluding terminally differentiated effector memory CD45RA+ cells.

The TCR originated in a man younger than 45 in good health. This chain joins TRBV7-9 and TRBJ2-7; D possibly uses TRBD1 or TRBD2 (5 bases each). Sequencing input: naive CD8+ T cells sorted from blood. The CDR3 nucleotides are TGTGCCAGCAGAAGGGACCACGAGCAGTACTTC. Its translation: CASRRDHEQYF.